The 27 T cell receptor beta chains listed next were all sequenced from one sample in a study of human T cells and chemical hapten exposure. TCRdb ran MiXCR on the RACE reads and lists one entry per CDR3 protein. Among under 400,000 distinct CDR3 sequences listed, about 5.1% were seen once. Time point reported: pre-sensitization, week 0. Regarding treatment: therapeutic diphenylcyclopropenone sensitization with weekly scalp DPC. The sequencing here drew on whole blood, taken in connection with sensitization to the hapten diphenylcyclopropenone (DPC). These receptors all come from a woman in her 50s with alopecia areata. Some clones in this sample may be carry-over from other donors' samples.

This rearrangement joins TRBV24-1 to TRBJ1-2; 8 bases agree with TRBD1. Germline-derived CDR1 and CDR2 are KGHDR and SFDVKD. The ends lost 3 bases at V and 3 bases at J; junction bases unmatched: 2. This CDR3 is built from 14 residues. The CDR3 sequence: CATSDGQGDYGYTF. CDR3 nucleotides: TGTGCCACCAGTGATGGACAGGGAGACTATGGCTACACCTTC.

A note on this clonotype: A single base separates this from a much larger clone, so it may be a read error. The V and J genes are TRBV29-1 and TRBJ2-3, with D possibly TRBD1 on 5 matching bases. The J call is uncertain, as TRBJ1-5 better fits the DNA end. This CDR3 has 13 amino acids. Germline assignment: CDR1 SQVTM and CDR2 ANQGSEA. Here the CDR3 DNA reads TGCAGCGTTGAGGGGCGGTCCACAGATACGCAGCATTTT. Protein sequence: CSVEGRSTDTQHF.

This sequence joins TRBV20-1 and TRBJ2-4; a weak D match, TRBD2 (6 bases). This CDR3 has 12 residues. Germline values: CDR1 DFQATT, CDR2 SNEGSKA (reference sequence). The V and J ends lost 6 bases and 6 bases respectively, with 12 bases between them. CDR3 region: CSAAPGLNIQYF. The CDR3, as DNA: TGCAGTGCCGCACCGGGACTAAACATTCAGTACTTC.

This clonotype was seen ten or more times. The CDR3: CASSLEQNSPLHF. DNA for the CDR3: TGCGCCAGCAGCTTGGAACAAAATTCACCCCTCCACTTT. This chain joins TRBV5-1 and TRBJ1-6, with no clear D. V lost 0 bases and J lost 7, with 5 bases in between. The germline V gene has CDR1 SGHRS and CDR2 YFSETQ. The CDR3 totals 13 residues.

This chain links TRBV2 with TRBJ2-1; 10 bases line up with TRBD1. The CDR3 has 14 amino acids. Germline lookup yields CDR1 SNHLY and CDR2 FYNNEI. The junction had 8 bases not matched to a gene; V was cut back by 9 bases and J by 6 bases. The CDR3 region has the DNA TGTGCCAGTATTCCGGGACAGGGGACCAATGAGCAGTTCTTC. It codes for CASIPGQGTNEQFF.

This chain uses TRBV20-1 with TRBJ1-2; 9 bases map to TRBD1. The J segment lost 8 bases and the V segment lost 1 base, leaving 8 bases of the junction unmatched. Germline V gives CDR1 DFQATT, CDR2 SNEGSKA (reference sequence). CDR3 size: 14 residues. The CDR3 DNA is TGCAGTGCTAGAGTCATACAGGGGGCTGGAGGCTACACCTTC. Protein: CSARVIQGAGGYTF.

V usage is TRBV11-3 and J usage is TRBJ1-1; D is unresolved. The CDR3 contains 11 residues. The germline V gene has CDR1 SGHNT and CDR2 YENEEA. V was trimmed by 6 bases and J by 7 bases, leaving 9 bases between them. As DNA, the CDR3 is TGTGCCAGCAGACCGGAACTTGAAGCTTTCTTT. Its protein product is CASRPELEAFF.

This clonotype came up a few times. This chain uses TRBV20-1 with TRBJ2-7; TRBD2 matches 7 bases. CDR3 size: 12 residues. Unmatched junction bases numbered 4, after V lost 5 bases and J lost 3 bases. Germline assignment: CDR1 DFQATT and CDR2 SNEGSKA (reference sequence). CDR3 protein: CSAEREGYEQYF. As DNA, the CDR3 is TGCAGTGCTGAGCGGGAAGGCTACGAGCAGTACTTC.

This clonotype was seen only a few times. This chain connects TRBV4-3 to TRBJ2-5; TRBD1 matches 8 bases. Looked up from germline, CDR1 is LGHNA and CDR2 is YSLEER. The CDR3 totals 15 residues. Germline trimming cut 4 bases from V and 10 bases from J; bases unmatched to any gene: 14. This chain's CDR3 is CASSRYQGALTVQYF. CDR3 DNA: TGCGCCAGCAGCCGATACCAGGGGGCGCTTACAGTCCAGTACTTC.

This clonotype was seen repeatedly, ten times or more. This chain joins TRBV24-1 and TRBJ2-3; 7 positions match TRBD2. Trimming cost V 5 bases and J 4 bases; bases outside gene matches: 5. Germline V CDR1 and CDR2: KGHDR, SFDVKD. This CDR3 is 14 amino acids long. The CDR3: CATSAAGRADTQYF. The CDR3 region has the DNA TGTGCCACCAGTGCAGCAGGGAGGGCAGATACGCAGTATTTT.

This clonotype has a count of ten or more. This chain joins TRBV20-1 and TRBJ2-3; 15 nucleotides agree with TRBD2. Germline loops: CDR1 DFQATT, CDR2 SNEGSKA (reference sequence). This CDR3 has 18 amino acids. V dropped 5 bases and J dropped 2; count of bases not matched to a gene: 11. The CDR3: CSALLLGTSGRLTDTQYF. CDR3 nucleotides: TGCAGTGCTCTGCTCCTCGGGACTAGCGGGAGGCTCACAGATACGCAGTATTTT.

This clonotype was counted at least ten times. The chain employs TRBV19 and TRBJ2-1, with D possibly TRBD1 on 6 matching bases. V gave up 4 bases and J gave up 5 bases, with 21 bases separating them. There are 17 residues in the CDR3. CDR1 and CDR2 from the germline V gene are LNHDA and SQIVND (reference sequence). CDR3 loop: CASSNPPWDNKNNEQFF. CDR3 bases: TGTGCCAGTAGTAACCCGCCCTGGGACAACAAGAACAATGAGCAGTTCTTC.

The table lists this clonotype with many counts. V and J are TRBV20-1 and TRBJ2-3, with TRBD1 matching 7 bases. Germline V gene sequence: CDR1 DFQATT, CDR2 SNEGSKA (reference sequence). The CDR3 is 12 residues long. The CDR3 DNA reads as TGCGCCCAACAGGGGTGGACAGATACGCAGTATTTT. Its translation is CAQQGWTDTQYF.

In its sample, this clonotype was seen many times. The chain has TRBV29-1 and TRBJ2-5, with D tentatively TRBD2 (5 bases). Trimming shortened V by 4 bases and J by 3 bases, and 9 bases separated the two germline ends. Germline V gene data show CDR1 as SQVTM and CDR2 as ANQGSEA. This CDR3 has 12 residues. The CDR3, as DNA: TGCAGCGTTGTGGACTGGAAAGAGACCCAGTACTTC. This translates into CSVVDWKETQYF.

This clonotype was seen repeatedly, ten times or more. The V call is TRBV5-1, the J call TRBJ2-1; no clear D. The ends were cut back, 0 bases at V and 9 bases at J, with 7 bases in the middle. The germline gives CDR1 SGHRS, CDR2 YFSETQ. The CDR3 is 12 amino acids. CDR3 sequence: CASSLAKAEQFF. The CDR3 DNA reads as TGCGCCAGCAGCTTGGCCAAGGCTGAGCAGTTCTTC.

The V gene is TRBV11-2, the J gene TRBJ1-3; TRBD1 aligns across 9 bases. Trimming removed 5 bases from V and 4 bases from J; junction bases left unmatched: 9. CDR1 is SGHAT, CDR2 FQNNGV, per germline. This CDR3 has 16 residues. This CDR3 reads CASSLPQGAPGNTIYF. The DNA for the CDR3 is TGTGCCAGCAGCCTCCCACAGGGGGCCCCCGGAAACACCATATATTTT.

A word on this clonotype: Without the conserved terminal phenylalanine or tryptophan, this CDR3 likely stems from a read error. The J gene is TRBJ2-5, the V gene TRBV10-3; TRBD1 matches at 8 bases. V trimming: 7 bases; J trimming: 1 base; junction bases outside the gene matches: 5. CDR1 is ENHRY and CDR2 is SYGVKD in the germline V gene. This CDR3 region has 14 residues. This chain's CDR3 is CAINVGTGQETQYL. CDR3 in DNA: TGTGCCATCAACGTTGGGACAGGCCAAGAGACCCAGTACTTG.

The chain couples TRBV20-1 to TRBJ1-1; 8 nucleotides agree with TRBD1. CDR3 length: 13 residues. The germline V gene encodes CDR1 DFQATT and CDR2 SNEGSKA (reference sequence). With V trimmed by 3 bases and J by 4 bases, 4 bases remained unmatched. CDR3 bases: TGCAGTGCTAGTCGGACAGGGAGCACTGAAGCTTTCTTT. Encoded protein: CSASRTGSTEAFF.

At least ten counts were recorded for this clonotype. Here the CDR3 DNA reads TGCGCCAGCAGCTTGGGTAGACACACAGATACGCAGTATTTT. Protein: CASSLGRHTDTQYF. V gene TRBV5-1 combines with J gene TRBJ2-3; D ambiguous. Germline lookup yields CDR1 SGHRS and CDR2 YFSETQ. The V end lost 0 bases, the J end lost 2 bases, and 7 bases lay between the germline ends. The CDR3 is 14 amino acids.

This clonotype has at least ten counts. The chain recombines TRBV3-1 with TRBJ2-3; 14 nucleotides agree with TRBD2. V shed 4 bases, J shed 3 bases, and the junction held 6 bases outside the gene matches. The CDR3 has 17 amino acids. Germline CDR1 and CDR2: LGHDT and YNNKEL (reference sequence). CDR3 protein: CASSLTGLAGGTDTQYF. The CDR3 DNA follows: TGTGCCAGCAGCCTTACCGGACTAGCGGGGGGAACAGATACGCAGTATTTT.

This chain connects TRBV12-3 or TRBV12-4 to TRBJ1-6; 7 nucleotides agree with TRBD1. The CDR3 length is 15 residues. The V segment lost 7 bases and the J segment 1 base; nucleotides outside the gene matches: 4. CDR3 sequence reads: CASTRDSSYNSPLHF. In DNA, the CDR3 is TGTGCCAGCACCCGGGACAGTTCCTATAATTCACCCCTCCACTTT.

The table lists this clonotype with a few counts. The rearrangement uses TRBV2 and TRBJ2-7; D is ambiguous. The CDR3 has 15 amino acids. Germline-derived CDR1 and CDR2 are SNHLY and FYNNEI. Trimming removed 2 bases from V and 1 base from J, with 12 bases in between. The CDR3 DNA reads as TGTGCCAGCAGTGAAACCCCGGCACCTTCCTACGAGCAGTACTTC. Translating gives CASSETPAPSYEQYF.

This clonotype came up a few times. V usage is TRBV5-4 and J usage is TRBJ2-3; tentative D call: TRBD2 (6 bases). Germline V gene sequence: CDR1 SGHNT, CDR2 YYREEE (reference sequence). The CDR3 is 14 amino acids. V lost 1 base, J lost 3 bases, and 9 bases lay in between. The CDR3 DNA reads as TGTGCCAGCAGCTTGCAGGAGGGGACAGATACGCAGTATTTT. This gives the protein CASSLQEGTDTQYF.

The V call is TRBV3-1, the J call TRBJ1-2, with TRBD1 matching over 9 bases. This CDR3 has 13 amino acids. CDR1 is LGHDT, CDR2 YNNKEL, per germline (reference sequence). V trimming: 5 bases; J trimming: 5 bases; junction bases outside the gene matches: 3. CDR3 loop: CASSTGTGYGYTF. CDR3 bases: TGTGCCAGCAGCACCGGGACAGGGTATGGCTACACCTTC.

This clonotype was counted many times. The CDR3 DNA reads TGTGCCAGCAGCTTAGAGGGGGCCGTTAATTCACCCCTCCACTTT. It translates to CASSLEGAVNSPLHF. V gene TRBV11-2 combines with J gene TRBJ1-6; D may be TRBD1 (6 bases). The CDR3 sequence is 15 residues long. Germline-derived CDR1 and CDR2 are SGHAT and FQNNGV. Between the trimmed V and J ends, which lost 0 bases and 6 bases, there was a span of 9 bases.

This clonotype was detected only a few times. The rearrangement joins TRBV15 to TRBJ1-1; 8 bases agree with TRBD1. Trimming at V came to 3 bases and at J to 5 bases, leaving 5 bases not matched to a gene. This CDR3 is 14 amino acids long. CDR1 and CDR2 from the germline V gene are LNHNV and YYDKDF (reference sequence). The CDR3 nucleotides are TGTGCCACCAGCAGCACAGACAGGGGAACTGAAGCTTTCTTT. Amino acid sequence: CATSSTDRGTEAFF. The full variable domain, its missing parts supplied by reference TRBV15 and TRBJ1-1, is DAMVIQNPRYQVTQFGKPVTLSCSQTLNHNVMYWYQQKSSQAPKLLFHYYDKDFNNEADTPDNFQSRRPNTSFCFLDIRSPGLGDTAMYLCATSSTDRGTEAFFGQGTRLTVV.

In this sample, this clonotype turned up a few times. This rearrangement joins TRBV4-3 to TRBJ2-5, with unresolved D. Germline CDR1 reads LGHNA; CDR2 reads YSLEER. Trimming took off 0 bases at V and 2 bases at J, with 10 bases between the two ends. The CDR3 totals 15 residues. The CDR3 DNA reads as TGCGCCAGCAGCCAAGATTATGGGTCTCAAGAGACCCAGTACTTC. It specifies CASSQDYGSQETQYF.